The T cell receptor beta chain under discussion was sequenced for a study of blood T cell repertoires in COVID-19. Looking at the study overall: Nucleic acid was either cDNA or gDNA, and it came from T cells, B-cell-depleted T cells, or PBMCs.

Participant reports of clinical history set cohort assignment. Profiling relied on immunoSEQ multiplex PCR, and the TCRdb table lists in-frame clones only, not all of them. The sample contains roughly 220,000 clones, around 86% of which appear only once. The CDR3 has 13 amino acids. Germline assignment: CDR1 SGHTA and CDR2 FQGNSA. V shed 6 bases and J shed 2 bases, with 10 bases lying between them. What was sequenced was PBMCs or T cells enriched from blood (not recorded which). The rearrangement joins TRBV7-2 to TRBJ1-2; D unresolved. The clonotype comes from a woman in her forties with acute COVID-19. CDR3: CASSPAGNYGYTF. As DNA, the CDR3 is TGTGCCAGCAGTCCGGCCGGGAACTATGGCTACACCTTC. The full variable domain, in which reference TRBV7-2 and TRBJ1-2 provide the parts outside the CDR3, is GAGVSQSPSNKVTEKGKDVELRCDPISGHTALYWYRQSLGQGLEFLIYFQGNSAPDKSGLPSDRFSAERTGGSVSTLTIQRTQQEDSAVYLCASSPAGNYGYTFGSGTRLTVV.